The 13 T cell receptor beta chains below all came from one sample that was sequenced in a study of CD8 T cells in Susac syndrome. When the RNA was reverse transcribed, random hexamers were used with an input of roughly 0.5 to 1 ug. TCRdb itself ran the immunoSEQ multiplex PCR reads through MiXCR, one entry per CDR3 protein. The profile shows about 440,000 distinct CDR3 sequences, more than 70% of them singletons. The specimen sequenced was CD8+ T cells from PBMCs. All receptors derive from a human donor with multiple sclerosis.

The J gene is TRBJ2-2, the V gene TRBV7-6; D perhaps matches TRBD2 (5 bases). The V gene's germline CDR1 is SGHVS and CDR2 FNYEAQ. The CDR3 sequence is 16 residues long. The V end lost 1 base, the J end lost 4 bases, and 13 bases lay between the germline ends. The CDR3 loop reads CASSLVSSSVTGELFF. CDR3 nucleotide sequence: TGTGCCAGCAGCTTAGTTTCTAGCTCGGTCACCGGGGAGCTGTTTTTT.

This clonotype was counted only a few times. The chain has TRBV5-1 and TRBJ2-7; D may be TRBD1 (6 bases). Germline V gene data show CDR1 as SGHRS and CDR2 as YFSETQ. The CDR3 length is 14 residues. V was clipped by 0 bases and J by 5 bases, with 12 bases between them. The CDR3 DNA reads as TGCGCCAGCAGCTTGGACAGGGAAGCCCACGAGCAGTACTTC. Its translation: CASSLDREAHEQYF.

This clonotype was picked up a small number of times. The chain links TRBV4-1 to TRBJ2-7; D is ambiguous. Germline assignment: CDR1 MGHRA and CDR2 YSYEKL. Trimming left V 6 bases short and J 0 bases short, with 12 bases between. The CDR3 is made up of 14 amino acids. The CDR3: CASSIDPSSYEQYF. The CDR3 bases are TGCGCCAGCAGTATCGACCCGAGCTCCTACGAGCAGTACTTC.

This clonotype was seen only a few times. The V gene is TRBV6-1, the J gene TRBJ2-1; 7 positions agree with TRBD1. V lost 3 bases to trimming and J lost 3 bases; unmatched junction nucleotides: 5. This CDR3 has 15 residues. Per germline, CDR1 MNHNS and CDR2 SASEGT. The CDR3: CASSDRGKSYNEQFF. For the CDR3, the DNA is TGTGCCAGCAGTGACAGGGGGAAGAGCTACAATGAGCAGTTCTTC.

This clonotype was recorded only once. The J gene is TRBJ2-2, the V gene TRBV3-1, with D perhaps matching TRBD1 or TRBD2 (5 bases each). This CDR3 has 16 amino acids. Germline lookup yields CDR1 LGHDT and CDR2 YNNKEL (reference sequence). With 0 bases removed from V and 7 bases from J, the gap between germline ends came to 15 bases. CDR3 bases: TGTGCCAGCAGCCAAGAAGTGGGGGAAGCTGGCGGGGAGCTGTTTTTT. Encoded protein: CASSQEVGEAGGELFF. Full variable domain (missing parts from reference TRBV3-1 and TRBJ2-2): DTAVSQTPKYLVTQMGNDKSIKCEQNLGHDTMYWYKQDSKKFLKIMFSYNNKELIINETVPNRFSPKSPDKAHLNLHINSLELGDSAVYFCASSQEVGEAGGELFFGEGSRLTVL.

The V call is TRBV11-2, the J call TRBJ2-7, with a tentative D call TRBD1 (6 bases). Germline CDR1 is SGHAT and CDR2 is FQNNGV. CDR3 length equals 16 residues. Trimming took 6 bases from V and 2 from J, leaving 20 bases between them. The chain's CDR3 is CASRGIQGILPYEQYF. The CDR3 DNA sequence: TGTGCCAGCAGGGGTATTCAGGGGATCCTCCCCTACGAGCAGTACTTC.

The chain carries TRBV7-9 and TRBJ1-2; D unresolved. Trimming cost V 5 bases and J 3 bases, with 13 bases left between them. The CDR3 extends over 14 amino acids. Per the germline V gene, CDR1 is SEHNR and CDR2 is FQNEAQ (reference sequence). CDR3: CASSVEVLDYGYTF. For the CDR3, the DNA is TGTGCCAGCAGCGTCGAGGTCTTGGACTATGGCTACACCTTC.

This clonotype was picked up one time. A read error may explain this, as a much larger clone is one base away. The chain is built from TRBV28 and TRBJ2-5; 7 nucleotides line up with TRBD1. Germline loops: CDR1 MDHEN, CDR2 SYDVKM. J gave up 7 bases and V 4 bases, and 9 bases lay outside the gene matches. The CDR3 loop spans 14 amino acids. The CDR3 protein is CASSSDRVGGTQYF. Written as DNA, the CDR3 is TGTGCCAGCAGTTCCGACAGGGTTGGGGGGACCCAGTACTTC.

The chain links TRBV6-5 to TRBJ2-5; TRBD1 might be the D (5 bases). The CDR3 spans 13 residues. The ends were cut back, 10 bases at V and 1 base at J, with 13 bases in the middle. CDR1 and CDR2 from the germline V gene are MNHEY and SVGAGI. CDR3 bases: TGTGCCACCAAAGGACAATTCCAAGAGACCCAGTACTTC. The encoded protein is CATKGQFQETQYF.

The chain carries TRBV28 and TRBJ1-1; the match to TRBD1 covers 8 bases. J gave up 11 bases and V 7 bases, and 15 bases lay outside the gene matches. The length of the CDR3 is 14 residues. CDR1 MDHEN and CDR2 SYDVKM come from the germline V gene. The CDR3 coding sequence is TGTGCCAGCACCCAACCCCGGGACAGGCGCAATGCTTTCTTT. It specifies CASTQPRDRRNAFF.

A few counts support this clonotype. The chain links TRBV6-1 to TRBJ1-1; D uncertain. V was clipped by 6 bases and J by 5 bases, with 10 bases between them. The germline CDR1 and CDR2 sequences are MNHNS and SASEGT. The CDR3 has 12 residues. This CDR3 reads CASSHPRTEAFF. For the CDR3, the DNA is TGTGCCAGCAGCCACCCCCGGACTGAAGCTTTCTTT.

The chain combines TRBV27 with TRBJ2-2, with 8 bases aligning to TRBD1. CDR3 length: 15 residues. Germline V gives CDR1 MNHEY, CDR2 SMNVEV (reference sequence). J gave up 6 bases and V 8 bases, and 11 bases lay outside the gene matches. The CDR3 sequence is CASSQGASRAGELFF. The CDR3 region has the DNA TGTGCCAGCTCGCAGGGGGCTAGCCGGGCCGGGGAGCTGTTTTTT.

The chain links TRBV7-9 to TRBJ2-6, with TRBD1 as a possible D gene (5 bases). Trimming removed 2 bases from V and 0 bases from J, with 11 bases in between. This CDR3 has 17 residues. The germline V gene encodes CDR1 SEHNR and CDR2 FQNEAQ (reference sequence). The CDR3 region has the DNA TGTGCCAGCAGCTTAAGGGGCGCCAGCTCTGGGGCCAACGTCCTGACTTTC. Its protein is CASSLRGASSGANVLTF.